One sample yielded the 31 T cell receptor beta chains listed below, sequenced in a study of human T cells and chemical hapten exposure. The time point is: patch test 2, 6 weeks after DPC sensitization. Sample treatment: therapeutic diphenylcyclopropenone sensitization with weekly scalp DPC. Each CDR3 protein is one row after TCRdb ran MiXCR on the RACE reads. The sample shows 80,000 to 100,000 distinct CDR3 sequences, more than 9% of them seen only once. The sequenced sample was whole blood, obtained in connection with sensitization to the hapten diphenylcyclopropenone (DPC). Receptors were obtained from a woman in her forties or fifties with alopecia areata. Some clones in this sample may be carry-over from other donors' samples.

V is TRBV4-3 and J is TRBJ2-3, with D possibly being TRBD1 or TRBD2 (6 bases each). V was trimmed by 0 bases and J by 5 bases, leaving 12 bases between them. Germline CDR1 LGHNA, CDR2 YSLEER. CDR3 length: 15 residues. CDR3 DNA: TGCGCCAGCAGCCAAGATCCGGGGGCAGGAGATACGCAGTATTTT. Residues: CASSQDPGAGDTQYF.

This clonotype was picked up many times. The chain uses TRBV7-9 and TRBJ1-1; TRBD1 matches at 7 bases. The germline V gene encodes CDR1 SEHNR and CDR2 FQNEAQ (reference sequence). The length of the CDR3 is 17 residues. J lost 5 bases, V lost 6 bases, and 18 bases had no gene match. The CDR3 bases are TGTGCCAGCAGGAACAGGGGACTTACGGGACGCGGTACTGAAGCTTTCTTT. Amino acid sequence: CASRNRGLTGRGTEAFF. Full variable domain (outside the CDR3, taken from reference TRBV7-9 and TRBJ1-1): DTGVSQNPRHKITKRGQNVTFRCDPISEHNRLYWYRQTLGQGPEFLTYFQNEAQLEKSRLLSDRFSAERPKGSFSTLEIQRTEQGDSAMYLCASRNRGLTGRGTEAFFGQGTRLTVV.

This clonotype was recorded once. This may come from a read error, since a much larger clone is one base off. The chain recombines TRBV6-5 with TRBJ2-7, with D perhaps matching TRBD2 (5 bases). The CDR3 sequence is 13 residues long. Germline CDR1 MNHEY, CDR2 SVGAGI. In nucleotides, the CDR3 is TGTGCCACCGGGTGGGCTAGCTTTGACGATCAGTACTTC. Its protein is CATGWASFDDQYF.

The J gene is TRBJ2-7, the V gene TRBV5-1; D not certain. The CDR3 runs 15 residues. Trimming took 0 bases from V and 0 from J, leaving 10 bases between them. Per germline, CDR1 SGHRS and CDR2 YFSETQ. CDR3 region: CASSLGLGYSYEQYF. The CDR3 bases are TGCGCCAGCAGCTTGGGACTCGGTTACTCCTACGAGCAGTACTTC.

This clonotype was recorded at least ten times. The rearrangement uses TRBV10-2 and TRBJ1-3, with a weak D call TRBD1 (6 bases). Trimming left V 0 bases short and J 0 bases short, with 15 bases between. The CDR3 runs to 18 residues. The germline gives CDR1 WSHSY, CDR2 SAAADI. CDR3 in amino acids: CASSESIYGGLSGNTIYF. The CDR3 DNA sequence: TGCGCCAGCAGTGAGTCGATTTACGGGGGCCTCTCTGGAAACACCATATATTTT.

For the CDR3, the DNA is TGTGCCAGCAGCCCTCCGGGACAGGGGTACAATGAGCAGTTCTTC. Translating gives CASSPPGQGYNEQFF. The chain uses TRBV5-4 and TRBJ2-1; 10 nucleotides align to TRBD1. There are 15 residues in the CDR3. The J segment lost 4 bases and the V segment lost 4 bases, leaving 5 bases of the junction unmatched. Germline loops: CDR1 SGHNT, CDR2 YYREEE (reference sequence).

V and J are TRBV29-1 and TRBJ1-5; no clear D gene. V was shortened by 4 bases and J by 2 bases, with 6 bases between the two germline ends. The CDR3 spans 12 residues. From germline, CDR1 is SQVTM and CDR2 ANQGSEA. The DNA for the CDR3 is TGCAGCGTTGCTGAAGGCAATCAGCCCCAGCATTTT. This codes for CSVAEGNQPQHF.

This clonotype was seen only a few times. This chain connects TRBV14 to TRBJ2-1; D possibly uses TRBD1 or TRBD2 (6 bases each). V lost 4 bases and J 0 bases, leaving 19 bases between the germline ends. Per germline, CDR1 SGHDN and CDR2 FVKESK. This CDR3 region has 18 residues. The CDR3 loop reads CASSRRTRGASSYNEQFF. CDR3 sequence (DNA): TGTGCCAGCAGCCGAAGGACGAGGGGGGCAAGCTCCTACAATGAGCAGTTCTTC. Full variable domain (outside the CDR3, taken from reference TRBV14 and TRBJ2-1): EAGVTQFPSHSVIEKGQTVTLRCDPISGHDNLYWYRRVMGKEIKFLLHFVKESKQDESGMPNNRFLAERTGGTYSTLKVQPAELEDSGVYFCASSRRTRGASSYNEQFFGPGTRLTVL.

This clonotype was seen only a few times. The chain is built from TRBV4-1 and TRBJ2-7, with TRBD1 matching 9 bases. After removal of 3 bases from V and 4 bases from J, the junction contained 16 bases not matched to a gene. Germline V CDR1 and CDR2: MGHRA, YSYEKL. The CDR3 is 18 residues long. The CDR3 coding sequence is TGCGCCAGCAGCCAGTCGCAAGAAACAGGGGGCAGGGGTTACGAGCAGTACTTC. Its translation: CASSQSQETGGRGYEQYF.

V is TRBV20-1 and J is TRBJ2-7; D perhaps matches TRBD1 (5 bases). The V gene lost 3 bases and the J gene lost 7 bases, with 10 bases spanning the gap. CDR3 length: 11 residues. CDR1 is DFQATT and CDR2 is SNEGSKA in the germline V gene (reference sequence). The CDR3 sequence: CSASSGAEQYF. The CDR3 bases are TGCAGTGCTAGTAGTGGGGCGGAGCAGTACTTC.

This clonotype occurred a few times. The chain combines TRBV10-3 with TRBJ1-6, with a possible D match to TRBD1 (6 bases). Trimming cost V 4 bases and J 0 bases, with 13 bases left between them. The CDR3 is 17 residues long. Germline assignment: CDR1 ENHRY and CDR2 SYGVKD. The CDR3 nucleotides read TGTGCCATCAGTGGACGACAGGATAGCTCCTATAATTCACCCCTCCACTTT. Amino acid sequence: CAISGRQDSSYNSPLHF.

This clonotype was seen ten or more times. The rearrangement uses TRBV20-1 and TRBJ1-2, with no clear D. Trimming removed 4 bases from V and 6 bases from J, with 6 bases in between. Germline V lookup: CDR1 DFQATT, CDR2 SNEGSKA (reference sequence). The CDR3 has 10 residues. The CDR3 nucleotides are TGCAGTGCTAACAGTAATGGCTACACCTTC. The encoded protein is CSANSNGYTF.

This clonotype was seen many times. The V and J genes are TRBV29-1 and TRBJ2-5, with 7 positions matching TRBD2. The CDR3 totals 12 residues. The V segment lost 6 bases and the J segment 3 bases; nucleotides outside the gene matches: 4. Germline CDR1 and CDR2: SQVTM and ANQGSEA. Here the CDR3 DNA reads TGCAGCGTCGGGAGGAAAAAAGAGACCCAGTACTTC. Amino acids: CSVGRKKETQYF.

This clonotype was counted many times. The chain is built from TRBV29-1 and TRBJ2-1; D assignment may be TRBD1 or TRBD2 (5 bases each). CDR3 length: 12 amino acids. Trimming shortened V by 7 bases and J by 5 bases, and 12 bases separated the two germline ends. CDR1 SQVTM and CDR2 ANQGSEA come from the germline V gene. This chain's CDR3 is CSAPGRNNEQFF. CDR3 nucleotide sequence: TGCAGCGCTCCGGGACGGAACAATGAGCAGTTCTTC.

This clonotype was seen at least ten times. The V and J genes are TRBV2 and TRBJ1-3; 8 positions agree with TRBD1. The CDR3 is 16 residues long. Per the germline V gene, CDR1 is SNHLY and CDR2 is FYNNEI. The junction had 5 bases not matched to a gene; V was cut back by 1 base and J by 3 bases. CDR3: CASSEGGQGNGNTIYF. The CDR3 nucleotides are TGTGCCAGCAGTGAAGGAGGACAGGGAAATGGAAACACCATATATTTT.

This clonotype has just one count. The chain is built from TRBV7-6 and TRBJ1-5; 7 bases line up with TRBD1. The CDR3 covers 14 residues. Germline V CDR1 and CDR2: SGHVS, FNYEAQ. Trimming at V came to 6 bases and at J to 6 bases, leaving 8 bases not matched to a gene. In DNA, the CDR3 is TGTGCCAGCAGTTCAAGGGGGCGCGGTCAGCCCCAGCATTTT. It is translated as CASSSRGRGQPQHF.

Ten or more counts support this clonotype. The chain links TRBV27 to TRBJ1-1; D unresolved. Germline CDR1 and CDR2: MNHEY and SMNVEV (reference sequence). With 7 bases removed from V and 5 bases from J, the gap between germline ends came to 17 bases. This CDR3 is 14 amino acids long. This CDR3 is CASTRLGELTEAFF. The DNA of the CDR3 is TGTGCCAGCACCCGACTTGGGGAATTAACTGAAGCTTTCTTT.

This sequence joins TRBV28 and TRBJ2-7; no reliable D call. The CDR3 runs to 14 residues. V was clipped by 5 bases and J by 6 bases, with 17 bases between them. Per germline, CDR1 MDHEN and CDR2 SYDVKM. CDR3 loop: CASSPHLGVGEQYF. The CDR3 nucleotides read TGTGCCAGCAGTCCCCACCTTGGCGTTGGCGAGCAGTACTTC.

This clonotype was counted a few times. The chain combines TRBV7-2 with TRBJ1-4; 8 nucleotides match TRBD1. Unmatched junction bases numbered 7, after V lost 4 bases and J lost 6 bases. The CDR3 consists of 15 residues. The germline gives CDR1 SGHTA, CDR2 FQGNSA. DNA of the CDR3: TGTGCCAGCAGCTCAAGACAGGGGAGAGATGAAAAACTGTTTTTT. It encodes CASSSRQGRDEKLFF.

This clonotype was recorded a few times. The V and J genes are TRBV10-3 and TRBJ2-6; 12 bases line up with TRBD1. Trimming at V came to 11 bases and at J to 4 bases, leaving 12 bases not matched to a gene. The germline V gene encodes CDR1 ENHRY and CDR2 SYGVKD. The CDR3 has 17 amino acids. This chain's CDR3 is CAARPGQGATGANVLTF. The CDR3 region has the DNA TGTGCCGCCAGACCGGGACAGGGGGCGACGGGGGCCAACGTCCTGACTTTC.

The CDR3 DNA sequence: TGTGCCAGCAGGTCCACTCTAGCGGGAGGTACCAGAAGCCAGTACTTC. Its translation: CASRSTLAGGTRSQYF. V and J are TRBV6-1 and TRBJ2-5, with 11 bases fitting TRBD2. The CDR3 has 16 residues. The V gene end was trimmed by 6 bases and the J gene end by 10 bases; junction bases not matched to a gene: 16. CDR1 MNHNS and CDR2 SASEGT come from the germline V gene.

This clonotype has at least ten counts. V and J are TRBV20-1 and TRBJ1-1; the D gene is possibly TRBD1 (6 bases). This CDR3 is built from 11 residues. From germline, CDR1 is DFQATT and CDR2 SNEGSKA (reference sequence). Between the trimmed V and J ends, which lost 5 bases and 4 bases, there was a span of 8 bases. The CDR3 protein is CSAGQLTEAFF. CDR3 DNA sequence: TGCAGTGCTGGACAGCTCACTGAAGCTTTCTTT.

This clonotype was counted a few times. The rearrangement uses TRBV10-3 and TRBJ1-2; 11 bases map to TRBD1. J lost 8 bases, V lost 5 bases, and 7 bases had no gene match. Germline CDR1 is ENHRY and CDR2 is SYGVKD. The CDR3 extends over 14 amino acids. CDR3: CAISSGTGGYGYTF. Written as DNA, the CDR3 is TGTGCCATCAGTTCCGGGACAGGGGGTTACGGCTACACCTTC.

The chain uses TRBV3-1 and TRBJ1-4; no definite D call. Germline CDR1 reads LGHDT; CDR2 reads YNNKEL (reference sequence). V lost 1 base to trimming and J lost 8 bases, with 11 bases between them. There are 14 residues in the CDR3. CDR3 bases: TGTGCCAGCAGCCAAGTGAGAACTGCGGAAAAACTGTTTTTT. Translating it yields CASSQVRTAEKLFF.

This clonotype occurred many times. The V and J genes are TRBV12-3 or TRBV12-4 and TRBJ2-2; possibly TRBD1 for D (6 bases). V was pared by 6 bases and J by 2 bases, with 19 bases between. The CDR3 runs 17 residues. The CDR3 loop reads CASSHPPGQKNTGELFF. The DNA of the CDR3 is TGTGCCAGCAGCCACCCCCCCGGACAGAAAAACACCGGGGAGCTGTTTTTT.

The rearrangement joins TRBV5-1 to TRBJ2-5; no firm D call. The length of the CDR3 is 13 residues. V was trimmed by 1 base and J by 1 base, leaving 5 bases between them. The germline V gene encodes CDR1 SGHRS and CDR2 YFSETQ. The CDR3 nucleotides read TGCGCCAGCAGCTTGTCGGGCCAAGAGACCCAGTACTTC. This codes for CASSLSGQETQYF.

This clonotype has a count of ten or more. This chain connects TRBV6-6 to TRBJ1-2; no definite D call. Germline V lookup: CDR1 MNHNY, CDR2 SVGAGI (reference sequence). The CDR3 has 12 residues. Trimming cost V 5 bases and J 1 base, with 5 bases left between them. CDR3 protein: CASSQDNYGYTF. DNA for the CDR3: TGTGCCAGCAGTCAGGATAACTATGGCTACACCTTC.

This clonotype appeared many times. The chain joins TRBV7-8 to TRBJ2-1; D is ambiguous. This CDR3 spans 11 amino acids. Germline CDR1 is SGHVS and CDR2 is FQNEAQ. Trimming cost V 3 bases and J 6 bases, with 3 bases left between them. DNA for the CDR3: TGTGCCAGCAGCTTCATCAATGAGCAGTTCTTC. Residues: CASSFINEQFF.

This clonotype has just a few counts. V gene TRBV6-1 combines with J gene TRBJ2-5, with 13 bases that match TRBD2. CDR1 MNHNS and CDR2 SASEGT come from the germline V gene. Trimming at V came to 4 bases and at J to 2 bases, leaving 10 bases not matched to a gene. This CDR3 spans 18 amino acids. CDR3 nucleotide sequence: TGTGCCAGCAGTGGTAGCGCCCCGGGACTAGCGGGGCAAGAGACCCAGTACTTC. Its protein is CASSGSAPGLAGQETQYF.

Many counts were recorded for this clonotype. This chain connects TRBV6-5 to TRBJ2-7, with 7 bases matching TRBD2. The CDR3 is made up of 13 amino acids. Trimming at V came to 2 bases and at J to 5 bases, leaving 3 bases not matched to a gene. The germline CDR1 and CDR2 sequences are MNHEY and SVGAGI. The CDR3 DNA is TGTGCCAGCAGTTACACCGGGACTAACGAGCAGTACTTC. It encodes CASSYTGTNEQYF.

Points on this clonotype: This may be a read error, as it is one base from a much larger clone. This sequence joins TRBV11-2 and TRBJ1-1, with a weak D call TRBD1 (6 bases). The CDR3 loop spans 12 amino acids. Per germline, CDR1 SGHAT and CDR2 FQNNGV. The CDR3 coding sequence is TGTACCAGCAGCTTTGGGGGCCTTGAAGCTTTCTTT. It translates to CTSSFGGLEAFF. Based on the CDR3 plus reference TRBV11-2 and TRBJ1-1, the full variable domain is EAGVAQSPRYKIIEKRQSVAFWCNPISGHATLYWYQQILGQGPKLLIQFQNNGVVDDSQLPKDRFSAERLKGVDSTLKIQPAKLEDSAVYLCTSSFGGLEAFFGQGTRLTVV.